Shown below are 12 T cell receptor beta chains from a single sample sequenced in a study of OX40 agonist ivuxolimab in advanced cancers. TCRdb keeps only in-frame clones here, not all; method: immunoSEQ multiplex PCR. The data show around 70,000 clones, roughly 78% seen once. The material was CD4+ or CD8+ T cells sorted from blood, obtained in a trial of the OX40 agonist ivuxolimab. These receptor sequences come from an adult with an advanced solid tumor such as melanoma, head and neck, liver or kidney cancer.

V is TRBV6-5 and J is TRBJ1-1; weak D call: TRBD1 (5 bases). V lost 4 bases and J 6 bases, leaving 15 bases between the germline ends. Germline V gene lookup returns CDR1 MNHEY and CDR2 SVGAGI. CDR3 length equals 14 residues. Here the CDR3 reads CASSSRDHRPEAFF. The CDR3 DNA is TGTGCCAGCAGTTCCAGGGACCACCGTCCTGAAGCTTTCTTT.

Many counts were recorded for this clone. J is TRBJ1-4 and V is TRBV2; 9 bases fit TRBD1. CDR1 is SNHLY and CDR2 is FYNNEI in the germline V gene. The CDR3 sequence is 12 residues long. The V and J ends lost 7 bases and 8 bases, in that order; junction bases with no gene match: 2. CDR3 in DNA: TGTGCCAGCATGGGGACAGGGGAAAAACTGTTTTTT. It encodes CASMGTGEKLFF.

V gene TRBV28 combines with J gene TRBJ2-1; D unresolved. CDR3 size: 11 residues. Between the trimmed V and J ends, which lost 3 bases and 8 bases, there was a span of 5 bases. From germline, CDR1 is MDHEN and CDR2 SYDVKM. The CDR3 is CASSLRYEQFF. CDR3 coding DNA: TGTGCCAGCAGTTTGAGGTATGAGCAGTTCTTC.

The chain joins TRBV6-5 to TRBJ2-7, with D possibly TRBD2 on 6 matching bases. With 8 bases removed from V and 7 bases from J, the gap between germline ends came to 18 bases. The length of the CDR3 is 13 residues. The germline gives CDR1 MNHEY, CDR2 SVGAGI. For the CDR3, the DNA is TGTGCCAGCGCGGGGTTAGGAACGCTAGAGCAGTACTTC. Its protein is CASAGLGTLEQYF.

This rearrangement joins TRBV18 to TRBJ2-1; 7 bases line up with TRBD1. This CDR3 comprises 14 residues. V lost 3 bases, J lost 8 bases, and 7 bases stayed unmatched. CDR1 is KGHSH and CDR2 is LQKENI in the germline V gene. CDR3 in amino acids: CASSPVQGVDEQFF. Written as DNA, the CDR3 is TGTGCCAGCTCACCGGTTCAGGGGGTGGATGAGCAGTTCTTC. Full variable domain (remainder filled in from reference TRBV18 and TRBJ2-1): NAGVMQNPRHLVRRRGQEARLRCSPMKGHSHVYWYRQLPEEGLKFMVYLQKENIIDESGMPKERFSAEFPKEGPSILRIQQVVRGDSAAYFCASSPVQGVDEQFFGPGTRLTVL.

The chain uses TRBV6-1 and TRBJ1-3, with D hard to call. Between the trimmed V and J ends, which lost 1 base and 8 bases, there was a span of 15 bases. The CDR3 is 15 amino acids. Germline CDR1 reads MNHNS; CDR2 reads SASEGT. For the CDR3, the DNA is TGTGCCAGCAGTGAAGAAGCCCTAAGGCAGGACACCATATATTTT. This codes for CASSEEALRQDTIYF.

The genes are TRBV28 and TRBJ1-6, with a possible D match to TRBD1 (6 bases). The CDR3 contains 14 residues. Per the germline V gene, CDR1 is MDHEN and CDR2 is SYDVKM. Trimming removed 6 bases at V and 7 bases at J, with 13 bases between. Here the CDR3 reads CASSRTAKNSPLHF. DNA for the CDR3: TGTGCCAGCAGCCGGACAGCGAAAAATTCACCCCTCCACTTT.

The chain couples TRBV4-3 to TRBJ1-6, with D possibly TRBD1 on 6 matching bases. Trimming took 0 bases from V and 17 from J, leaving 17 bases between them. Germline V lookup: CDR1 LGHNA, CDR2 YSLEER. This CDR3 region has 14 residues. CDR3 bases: TGCGCCAGCAGCCAAGATTGGGGGCGAGAAGACTTCCACTTT. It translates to CASSQDWGREDFHF.

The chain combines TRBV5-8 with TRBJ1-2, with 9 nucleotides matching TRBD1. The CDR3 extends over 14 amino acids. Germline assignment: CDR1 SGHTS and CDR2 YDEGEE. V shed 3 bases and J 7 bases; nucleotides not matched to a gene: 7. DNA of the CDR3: TGTGCCAGCAGCTGGACAGGGGAGGAGTCTGGCTACACCTTC. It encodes CASSWTGEESGYTF.

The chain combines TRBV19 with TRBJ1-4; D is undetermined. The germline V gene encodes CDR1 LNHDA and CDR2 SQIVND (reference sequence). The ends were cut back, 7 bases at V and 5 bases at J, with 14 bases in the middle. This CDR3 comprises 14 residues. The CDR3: CASTFADKNEKLFF. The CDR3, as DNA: TGTGCCAGTACCTTCGCCGACAAAAATGAAAAACTGTTTTTT.

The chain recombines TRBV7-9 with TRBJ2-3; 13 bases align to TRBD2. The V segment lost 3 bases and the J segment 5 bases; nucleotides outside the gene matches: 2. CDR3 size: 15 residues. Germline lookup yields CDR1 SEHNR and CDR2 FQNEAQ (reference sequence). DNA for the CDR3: TGTGCCAGCAGCTTTACTAGCGGGGGGGGAGATACGCAGTATTTT. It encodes CASSFTSGGGDTQYF.

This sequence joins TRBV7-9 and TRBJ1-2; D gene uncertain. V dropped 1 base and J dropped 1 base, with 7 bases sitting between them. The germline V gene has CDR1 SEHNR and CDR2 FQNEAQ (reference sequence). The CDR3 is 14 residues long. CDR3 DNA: TGTGCCAGCAGCTTAGGGGGTTTTAACTATGGCTACACCTTC. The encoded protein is CASSLGGFNYGYTF.